This TCR beta chain is drawn from a study of blood T cell repertoires in COVID-19. Original processing methods: Estimation of nucleated cell counts relied on the amplification of reference gene primers. Only in-frame clones appear in the TCRdb table, and some are missing; sequencing was by immunoSEQ multiplex PCR. V, J and clone size are those of that table, while D and trimming were read from the DNA. The sample shows under 300,000 clones, about 86% of them seen only once. The cohort comprised adults aged about 18 to 89 years residing in approximately 25 US areas. Assignments of participants to cohorts depended upon their own reported clinical history. This clonotype originated in a man aged 45-65 years who had recovered from COVID-19. Sequenced: PBMCs or T cells enriched from blood (not recorded which).

The CDR3 loop reads CASSTRRRQGPHGSPYEQYF. The CDR3 nucleotides read TGTGCCAGCAGCACCAGGCGCCGACAGGGTCCACACGGGAGCCCCTACGAGCAGTACTTC. The chain links TRBV6-6 to TRBJ2-7, with D possibly being TRBD1 (7 bases). The CDR3 contains 20 residues. V lost 6 bases, J lost 2 bases, and 32 bases lay in between. Per germline, CDR1 MNHNY and CDR2 SVGAGI (reference sequence).